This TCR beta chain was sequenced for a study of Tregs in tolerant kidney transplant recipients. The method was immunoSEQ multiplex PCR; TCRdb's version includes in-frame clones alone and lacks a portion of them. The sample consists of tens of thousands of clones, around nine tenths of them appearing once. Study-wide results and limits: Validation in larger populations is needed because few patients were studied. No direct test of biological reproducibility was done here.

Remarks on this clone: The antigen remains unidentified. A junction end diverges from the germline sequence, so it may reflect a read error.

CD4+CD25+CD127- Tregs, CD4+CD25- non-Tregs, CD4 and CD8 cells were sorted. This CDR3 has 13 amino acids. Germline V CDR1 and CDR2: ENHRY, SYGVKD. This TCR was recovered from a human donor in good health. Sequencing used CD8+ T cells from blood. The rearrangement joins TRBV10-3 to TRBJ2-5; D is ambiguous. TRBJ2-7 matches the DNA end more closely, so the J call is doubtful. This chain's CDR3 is CAITLSPSDEQYF. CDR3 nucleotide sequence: TGTGCCATCACACTGAGTCCCTCCGACGAGCAGTACTTC.